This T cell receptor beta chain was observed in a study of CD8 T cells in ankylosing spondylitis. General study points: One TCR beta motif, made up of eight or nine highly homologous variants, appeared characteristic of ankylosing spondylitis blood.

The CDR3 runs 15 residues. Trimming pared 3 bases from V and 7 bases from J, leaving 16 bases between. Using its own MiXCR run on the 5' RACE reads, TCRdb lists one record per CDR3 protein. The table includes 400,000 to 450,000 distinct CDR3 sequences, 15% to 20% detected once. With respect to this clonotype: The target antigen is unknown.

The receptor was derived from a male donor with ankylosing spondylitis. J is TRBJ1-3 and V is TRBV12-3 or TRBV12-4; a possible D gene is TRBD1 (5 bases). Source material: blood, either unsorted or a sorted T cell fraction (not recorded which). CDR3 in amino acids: CASSFRGVGRNTIYF. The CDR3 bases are TGTGCCAGCAGTTTCCGGGGGGTAGGTCGGAACACCATATATTTT.